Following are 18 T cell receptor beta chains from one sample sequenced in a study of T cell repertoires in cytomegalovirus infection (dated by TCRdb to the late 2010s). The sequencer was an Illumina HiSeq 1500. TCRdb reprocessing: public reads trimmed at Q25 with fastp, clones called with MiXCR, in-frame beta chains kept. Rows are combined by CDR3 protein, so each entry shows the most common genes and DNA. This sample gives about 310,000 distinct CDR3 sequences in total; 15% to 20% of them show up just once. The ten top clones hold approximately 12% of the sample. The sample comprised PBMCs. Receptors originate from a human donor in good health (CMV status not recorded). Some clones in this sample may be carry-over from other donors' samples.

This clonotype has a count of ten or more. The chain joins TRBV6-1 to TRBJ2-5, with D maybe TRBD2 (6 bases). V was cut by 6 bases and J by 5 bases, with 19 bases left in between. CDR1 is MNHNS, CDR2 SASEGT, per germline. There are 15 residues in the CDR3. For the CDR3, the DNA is TGTGCCAGCAGCCGGTCCGGGACTCAGGCGGAGACCCAGTACTTC. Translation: CASSRSGTQAETQYF.

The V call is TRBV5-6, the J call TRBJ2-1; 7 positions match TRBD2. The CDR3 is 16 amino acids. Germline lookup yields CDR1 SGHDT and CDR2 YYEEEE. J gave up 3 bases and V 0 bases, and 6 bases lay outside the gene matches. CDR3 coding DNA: TGTGCCAGCAGCTTGGTGTTTCGCGGGGGCTACAATGAGCAGTTCTTC. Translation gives CASSLVFRGGYNEQFF.

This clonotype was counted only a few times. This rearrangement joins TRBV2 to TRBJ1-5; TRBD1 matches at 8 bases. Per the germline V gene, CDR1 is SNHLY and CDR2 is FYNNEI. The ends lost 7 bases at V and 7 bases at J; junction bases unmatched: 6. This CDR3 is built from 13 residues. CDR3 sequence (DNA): TGTGCCAGCATGGGGACAGGAGAACAGCCCCAGCATTTT. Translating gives CASMGTGEQPQHF.

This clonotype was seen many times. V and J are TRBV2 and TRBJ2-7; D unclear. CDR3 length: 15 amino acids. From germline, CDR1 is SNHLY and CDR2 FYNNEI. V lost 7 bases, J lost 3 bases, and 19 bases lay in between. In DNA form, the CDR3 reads TGTGCCAGCATCCCCCGAGTCGGCAGGAGCTACGAGCAGTACTTC. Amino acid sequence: CASIPRVGRSYEQYF.

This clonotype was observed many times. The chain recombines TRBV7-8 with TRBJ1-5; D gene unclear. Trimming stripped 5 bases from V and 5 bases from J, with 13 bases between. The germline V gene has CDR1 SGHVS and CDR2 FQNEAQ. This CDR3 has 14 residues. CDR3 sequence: CASSHKGVYQPQHF. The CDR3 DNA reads TGTGCCAGCAGCCATAAGGGAGTGTATCAGCCCCAGCATTTT.

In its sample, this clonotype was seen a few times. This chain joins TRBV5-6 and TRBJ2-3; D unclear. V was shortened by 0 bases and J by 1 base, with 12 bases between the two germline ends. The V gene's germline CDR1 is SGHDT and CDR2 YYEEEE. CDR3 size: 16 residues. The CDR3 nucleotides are TGTGCCAGCAGCTTGGAGTCAGGCCATGGCACAGATACGCAGTATTTT. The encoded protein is CASSLESGHGTDTQYF.

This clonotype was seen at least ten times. CDR3 bases: TGTGCCAGCAGGGGGGAAAGCTCTGGAAACACCATATATTTT. Protein: CASRGESSGNTIYF. The chain uses TRBV7-9 and TRBJ1-3; maybe TRBD1 (5 bases). Germline loops: CDR1 SEHNR, CDR2 FQNEAQ (reference sequence). The CDR3 loop spans 14 amino acids. The germline V and J ends were trimmed by 6 bases and 0 bases, with 9 bases remaining between them.

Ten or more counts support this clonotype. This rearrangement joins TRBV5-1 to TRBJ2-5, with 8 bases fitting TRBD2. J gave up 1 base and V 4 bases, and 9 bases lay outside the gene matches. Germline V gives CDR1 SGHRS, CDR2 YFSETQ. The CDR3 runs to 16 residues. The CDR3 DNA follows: TGCGCCAGCAGCGCTGGCGGGGGGAACTTCCAAGAGACCCAGTACTTC. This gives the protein CASSAGGGNFQETQYF.

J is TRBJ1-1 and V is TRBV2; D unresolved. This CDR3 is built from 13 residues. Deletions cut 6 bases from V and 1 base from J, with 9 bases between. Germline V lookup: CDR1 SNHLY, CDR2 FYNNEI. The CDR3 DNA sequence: TGTGCCAGCAGCACTGTGGAGAACACTGAAGCTTTCTTT. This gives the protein CASSTVENTEAFF.

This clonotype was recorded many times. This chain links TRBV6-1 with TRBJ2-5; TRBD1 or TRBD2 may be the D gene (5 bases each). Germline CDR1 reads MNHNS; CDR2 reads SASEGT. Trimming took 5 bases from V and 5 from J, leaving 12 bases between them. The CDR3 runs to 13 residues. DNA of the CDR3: TGTGCCAGCAGTCGGGGCGTTGGGGAGACCCAGTACTTC. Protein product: CASSRGVGETQYF.

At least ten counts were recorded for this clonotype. Written as DNA, the CDR3 is TGTGCCAGCAGCTTGGCCGGGACTAGGGGCTACAATGAGCAGTTCTTC. Translation: CASSLAGTRGYNEQFF. The genes are TRBV7-2 and TRBJ2-1; the match to TRBD2 covers 8 bases. The V gene end was trimmed by 3 bases and the J gene end by 3 bases; junction bases not matched to a gene: 7. The CDR3 spans 16 residues. From germline, CDR1 is SGHTA and CDR2 FQGNSA.

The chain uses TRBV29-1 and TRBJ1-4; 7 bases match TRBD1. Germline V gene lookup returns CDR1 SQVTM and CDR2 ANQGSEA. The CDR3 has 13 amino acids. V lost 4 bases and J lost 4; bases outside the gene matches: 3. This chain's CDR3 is CSVVGQNNEKLFF. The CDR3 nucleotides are TGCAGCGTTGTGGGACAGAATAATGAAAAACTGTTTTTT.

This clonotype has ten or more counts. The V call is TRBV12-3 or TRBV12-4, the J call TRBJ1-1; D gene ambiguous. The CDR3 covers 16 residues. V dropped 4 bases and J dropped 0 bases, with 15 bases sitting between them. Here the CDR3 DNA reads TGTGCCAGCAGTTCCCATACCGGGAGACTGAACACTGAAGCTTTCTTT. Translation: CASSSHTGRLNTEAFF.

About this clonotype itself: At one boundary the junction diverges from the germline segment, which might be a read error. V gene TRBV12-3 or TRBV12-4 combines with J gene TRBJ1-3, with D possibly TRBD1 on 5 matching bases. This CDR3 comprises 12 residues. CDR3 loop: CASSLLGTLGDF. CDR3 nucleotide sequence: TGTGCCAGCAGTTTACTGGGCACCCTAGGGGATTTT.

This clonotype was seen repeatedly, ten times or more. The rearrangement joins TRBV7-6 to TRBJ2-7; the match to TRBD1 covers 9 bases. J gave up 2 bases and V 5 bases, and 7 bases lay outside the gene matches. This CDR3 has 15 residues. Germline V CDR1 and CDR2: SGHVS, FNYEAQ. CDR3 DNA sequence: TGTGCCAGCAGCAAGGGACAGGGTAACACCTACGAGCAGTACTTC. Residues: CASSKGQGNTYEQYF.

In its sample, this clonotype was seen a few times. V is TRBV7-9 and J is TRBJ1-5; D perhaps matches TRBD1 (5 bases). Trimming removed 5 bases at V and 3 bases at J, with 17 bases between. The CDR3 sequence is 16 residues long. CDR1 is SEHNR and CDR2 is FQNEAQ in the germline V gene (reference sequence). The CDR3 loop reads CASSRGEGRHNQPQHF. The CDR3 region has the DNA TGTGCCAGCAGCCGGGGCGAGGGGAGGCACAATCAGCCCCAGCATTTT.

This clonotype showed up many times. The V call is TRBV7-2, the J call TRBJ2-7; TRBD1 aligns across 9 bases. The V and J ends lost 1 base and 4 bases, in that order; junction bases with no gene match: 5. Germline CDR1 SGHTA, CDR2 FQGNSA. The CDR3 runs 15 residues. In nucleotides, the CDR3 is TGTGCCAGCAGCTTAGGGGGACAGGGCCTTTACGAGCAGTACTTC. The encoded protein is CASSLGGQGLYEQYF.

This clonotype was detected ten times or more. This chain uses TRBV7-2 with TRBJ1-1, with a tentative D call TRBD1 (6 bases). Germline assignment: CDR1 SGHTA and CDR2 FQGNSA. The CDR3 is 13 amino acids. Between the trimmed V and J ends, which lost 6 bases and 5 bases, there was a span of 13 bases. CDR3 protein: CASSPGVRTEAFF. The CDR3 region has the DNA TGTGCCAGCAGTCCAGGGGTTAGGACTGAAGCTTTCTTT.